The 17 T cell receptor beta chains below were found in one sample sequenced in a study of molecular identifiers for immune sequencing clone quantification. TCRdb processed the PCR reads anew with MiXCR; each CDR3 protein has one entry. Of 300,000 to 350,000 distinct CDR3 sequences in the sample, roughly a fifth were seen once. Sequencing used naive CD8+ T cells from blood, with Jurkat cell RNA spiked in. The subset was: FACS-sorted CD8+CD4-CCR7+CD45RA+ naive T cells. The receptors were gathered from a human donor in good health. Some libraries in this study had Jurkat cell RNA spiked in.

The chain is built from TRBV20-1 and TRBJ2-6; no clear D gene. CDR3 length: 12 amino acids. The V gene lost 4 bases and the J gene lost 3 bases, with 4 bases spanning the gap. From germline, CDR1 is DFQATT and CDR2 SNEGSKA (reference sequence). DNA of the CDR3: TGCAGTGCTACTGGTGGGGCCAACGTCCTGACTTTC. Encoded protein: CSATGGANVLTF.

This clonotype has ten or more counts. The CDR3 nucleotides are TGCGCCAGCAGCCCGGGGACAGTACCTAACCAAGAGACCCAGTACTTC. Translated: CASSPGTVPNQETQYF. The chain couples TRBV5-1 to TRBJ2-5; TRBD1 matches 7 bases. V was clipped by 4 bases and J by 0 bases; unmatched bases: 9. The CDR3 totals 16 residues. Germline loops: CDR1 SGHRS, CDR2 YFSETQ.

CDR3 protein: CASSPLAGGPRNEQFF. The CDR3 DNA is TGTGCCAGCAGCCCACTAGCGGGGGGGCCCCGCAATGAGCAGTTCTTC. The chain employs TRBV5-4 and TRBJ2-1; 13 bases are shared with TRBD2. The ends lost 4 bases at V and 6 bases at J; junction bases unmatched: 7. The CDR3 is 16 amino acids. Germline CDR1 and CDR2: SGHNT and YYREEE (reference sequence).

This clonotype occurred many times. The genes are TRBV30 and TRBJ2-3, with TRBD2 matching over 8 bases. CDR3 length equals 15 residues. Germline V gene sequence: CDR1 GTSNPN, CDR2 SVGIG (reference sequence). V shed 2 bases and J 0 bases; nucleotides not matched to a gene: 4. CDR3 amino acids: CAWSRGGSSTDTQYF. DNA of the CDR3: TGTGCCTGGAGTCGGGGGGGGTCTAGCACAGATACGCAGTATTTT.

This clonotype was seen repeatedly, ten times or more. The gene calls are TRBV9 and TRBJ1-2; D not resolved. This CDR3 is 15 amino acids long. Germline CDR1 and CDR2: SGDLS and YYNGEE. The V end was cut by 0 bases, the J end by 0 bases, with 9 bases between. The CDR3 sequence: CASSVDWTSNYGYTF. CDR3 bases: TGTGCCAGCAGCGTAGATTGGACGTCTAACTATGGCTACACCTTC.

About this clonotype: A read error may be the cause here, since a much bigger clone is one base away. This chain joins TRBV21-1 and TRBJ1-5; the DNA was not compared with TRBD1, the D call given in the table. TRBV21-1 is flagged as a pseudogene. The CDR3 extends over 16 amino acids. The CDR3 nucleotides are TGTGCCAGCAGCGAATACCGTGGGGCAGGGGTACAGCCCCAGCATTTT. Translating gives CASSEYRGAGVQPQHF.

The table lists this clonotype with many counts. The chain is built from TRBV12-3 or TRBV12-4 and TRBJ2-1, with a tentative D call TRBD2 (7 bases). The CDR3 contains 16 residues. V dropped 1 base and J dropped 1 base, with 11 bases sitting between them. CDR3 sequence reads: CASSLGGRGSYNEQFF. The CDR3 nucleotides are TGTGCCAGCAGTTTAGGGGGGAGGGGGTCCTACAATGAGCAGTTCTTC.

This clonotype was counted ten times or more. The chain joins TRBV7-9 to TRBJ2-3, with D unresolved. V lost 5 bases to trimming and J lost 10 bases, with 13 bases between them. The CDR3 extends over 12 amino acids. Looked up from germline, CDR1 is SEHNR and CDR2 is FQNEAQ (reference sequence). The CDR3 loop reads CASSPFGSPQYF. The CDR3 DNA is TGTGCCAGCAGCCCCTTTGGCTCTCCGCAGTATTTT. Looking up the rest from reference TRBV7-9 and TRBJ2-3 gives the full variable domain: DTGVSQNPRHKITKRGQNVTFRCDPISEHNRLYWYRQTLGQGPEFLTYFQNEAQLEKSRLLSDRFSAERPKGSFSTLEIQRTEQGDSAMYLCASSPFGSPQYFGPGTRLTVL.

As concerns this clonotype: Just one base apart from a much larger clone, this may be a read error. The V call is TRBV20-1, the J call TRBJ1-1; TRBD1 matches at 8 bases. This CDR3 has 13 residues. Unmatched junction bases numbered 3, after V lost 1 base and J lost 5 bases. Germline CDR1 DFQATT, CDR2 SNEGSKA (reference sequence). CDR3 loop: CSARGQGSTEAFF. In DNA form, the CDR3 reads TGCAGTGCTAGAGGACAGGGGTCTACTGAAGCTTTCTTT.

This clonotype was counted between two and nine times. This chain joins TRBV7-9 and TRBJ2-5; maybe TRBD2 (7 bases). Germline loops: CDR1 SEHNR, CDR2 FQNEAQ (reference sequence). With 5 bases removed from V and 6 bases from J, the gap between germline ends came to 22 bases. This CDR3 spans 16 amino acids. For the CDR3, the DNA is TGTGCCAGCAGCCACGCCGGGGGGCCCGGGAAAAAGACCCAGTACTTC. Translating it yields CASSHAGGPGKKTQYF.

As regards this clonotype: At one of its ends the junction is not consistent with the germline gene, which may arise from a read error. CDR3 DNA: TGTGCCAGGAGTGTTCGGACTAGCGGCTACGAGCAGTACTTC. Translated, it gives CARSVRTSGYEQYF. The rearrangement joins TRBV30 to TRBJ2-7, with TRBD2 matching 10 bases. CDR1 and CDR2 (germline): GTSNPN, SVGIG (reference sequence). This CDR3 comprises 14 residues.

This clonotype was observed many times. The chain employs TRBV7-9 and TRBJ2-6; D may match TRBD1 or TRBD2 (5 bases each). The CDR3 runs 17 residues. Between the trimmed V and J ends, which lost 5 bases and 0 bases, there was a span of 14 bases. The germline V gene has CDR1 SEHNR and CDR2 FQNEAQ (reference sequence). In DNA, the CDR3 is TGTGCCAGCAGCCCCCGGGACGGACTCTCTGGGGCCAACGTCCTGACTTTC. It translates to CASSPRDGLSGANVLTF. The full variable domain, with the rest looked up from reference TRBV7-9 and TRBJ2-6, is DTGVSQNPRHKITKRGQNVTFRCDPISEHNRLYWYRQTLGQGPEFLTYFQNEAQLEKSRLLSDRFSAERPKGSFSTLEIQRTEQGDSAMYLCASSPRDGLSGANVLTFGAGSRLTVL.

This clonotype was observed a few times. The chain joins TRBV9 to TRBJ2-3; D is perhaps TRBD2 (5 bases). The CDR3 sequence is 15 residues long. Germline V gives CDR1 SGDLS, CDR2 YYNGEE. V was pared by 4 bases and J by 0 bases, with 12 bases between. CDR3 sequence reads: CASSYSDISTDTQYF. The CDR3 bases are TGTGCCAGCAGCTATAGCGACATTAGCACAGATACGCAGTATTTT.

This clonotype was seen more than once but under ten times. The chain employs TRBV13 and TRBJ2-3; TRBD2 matches at 8 bases. In germline, CDR1 is PRHDT, CDR2 FYEKMQ (reference sequence). The CDR3 has 15 residues. Trimming at V came to 5 bases and at J to 1 base, leaving 5 bases not matched to a gene. The CDR3 nucleotides are TGTGCCAGCAGCGAAAGCGGGAGAGGCACAGATACGCAGTATTTT. As protein: CASSESGRGTDTQYF. The full variable domain, with the rest looked up from reference TRBV13 and TRBJ2-3, is AAGVIQSPRHLIKEKRETATLKCYPIPRHDTVYWYQQGPGQDPQFLISFYEKMQSDKGSIPDRFSAQQFSDYHSELNMSSLELGDSALYFCASSESGRGTDTQYFGPGTRLTVL.

A word on this clonotype: With a much larger clone just one base away, this may be a read error. The chain employs TRBV19 and TRBJ1-2; 7 bases map to TRBD1. The CDR3 length is 15 residues. Germline lookup yields CDR1 LNHDA and CDR2 SQIVND (reference sequence). The CDR3 DNA is TGTGCCAGTAGAACCGGGACAGTGGGACCCTATGGCTGCACCTTC. Amino acids: CASRTGTVGPYGCTF.

This clonotype was detected only a few times. The chain employs TRBV7-2 and TRBJ2-1; 9 bases line up with TRBD1. The V gene's germline CDR1 is SGHTA and CDR2 FQGNSA. The CDR3 covers 16 residues. V was pared by 1 base and J by 4 bases, with 5 bases of the junction left unmatched. The CDR3 DNA follows: TGTGCCAGCAGCTTAGACTACAGGGGGCTGTACAATGAGCAGTTCTTC. It is translated as CASSLDYRGLYNEQFF.

This clonotype was counted at least ten times. The rearrangement joins TRBV28 to TRBJ2-7; TRBD2 might be the D (6 bases). In germline, CDR1 is MDHEN, CDR2 SYDVKM. V lost 2 bases and J lost 7, with 15 bases in between. The CDR3 loop spans 14 amino acids. The CDR3 spells CASSLRVRLAEQYF. CDR3 DNA: TGTGCCAGCAGTTTAAGGGTTCGGCTAGCGGAGCAGTACTTC.